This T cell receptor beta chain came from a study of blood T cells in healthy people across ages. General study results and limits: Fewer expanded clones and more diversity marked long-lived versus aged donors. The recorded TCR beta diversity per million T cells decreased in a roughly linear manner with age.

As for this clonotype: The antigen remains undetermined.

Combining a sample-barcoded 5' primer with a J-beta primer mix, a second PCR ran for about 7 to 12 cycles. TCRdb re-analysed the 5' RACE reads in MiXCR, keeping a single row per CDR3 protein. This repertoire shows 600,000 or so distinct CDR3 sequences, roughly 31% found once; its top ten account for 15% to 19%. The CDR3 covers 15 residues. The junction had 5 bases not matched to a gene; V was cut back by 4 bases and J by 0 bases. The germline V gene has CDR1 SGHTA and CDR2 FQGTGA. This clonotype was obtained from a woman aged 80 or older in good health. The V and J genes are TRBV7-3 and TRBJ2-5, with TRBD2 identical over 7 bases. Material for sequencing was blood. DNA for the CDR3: TGTGCCAGCAGCTCTAGCGGAGTTCACCAAGAGACCCAGTACTTC. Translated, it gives CASSSSGVHQETQYF. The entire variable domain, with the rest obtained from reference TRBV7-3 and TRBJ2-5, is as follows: GAGVSQTPSNKVTEKGKYVELRCDPISGHTALYWYRQSLGQGPEFLIYFQGTGAADDSGLPNDRFFAVRPEGSVSTLKIQRTERGDSAVYLCASSSSGVHQETQYFGPGTRLLVL.